This T cell receptor beta chain was recorded in a study of blood T cell repertoires in COVID-19. Recruited during active infection, patients (from Seattle) were subsequently followed longitudinally. Authors' analysis steps: Reference gene primers were amplified, and this amplification served to estimate nucleated cell counts. Sequencing was performed with immunoSEQ multiplex PCR; in TCRdb, only in-frame clones are kept and a portion is missing. That table furnishes V, J and clone size, whereas the DNA furnished D and trimming. The profile shows about 130,000 clones, around nine tenths of them singletons. This CDR3 spans 12 amino acids. Per germline, CDR1 ENHRY and CDR2 SYGVKD. With V trimmed by 7 bases and J by 12 bases, 8 bases remained unmatched.

The V call is TRBV10-3, the J call TRBJ2-1; 8 positions agree with TRBD2. Material for sequencing was peripheral blood. The clonotype was recovered from a man aged 60 to 75 with COVID-19, enrolled during active disease. CDR3 sequence: CAITGASGWQFF. CDR3 sequence (DNA): TGTGCCATCACCGGGGCTAGCGGGTGGCAGTTCTTC.